This T cell receptor beta chain is from a study of cytomegalovirus exposure and HLA in healthy donors. Notes on the study in general: An ancestry cluster, one associated with Asian ancestry, reportedly showed fewer N-insertions than the 666-donor mean in a later analysis. Sequencing likely produced, as an artifact, a cluster of highly shared sequence variants. Most TCR sequences showed up rarely, but some public TCRs showed up in many donors.

The PCR made use of 60 Vbeta and 13 Jbeta primers. TCRdb keeps only in-frame clones here, not all; method: immunoSEQ multiplex PCR. The sample has some 150,000 clones, under 80% seen once; the top ten hold around 2.3%. On this clone itself: The antigen is undetermined.

Per germline, CDR1 SGHRS and CDR2 YFSETQ. There are 15 residues in the CDR3. Trimming left V 1 base short and J 4 bases short, with 14 bases between. The rearrangement uses TRBV5-1 and TRBJ2-5; the D gene is possibly TRBD2 (7 bases). This clonotype was sampled from a man younger than 45 in good health and CMV-seronegative. Sequenced input: PBMCs. CDR3 coding DNA: TGCGCCAGCAGCTTGAGGGGGGGACGAGGAGAGACCCAGTACTTC. It codes for CASSLRGGRGETQYF.